A single sample is the source of the 19 T cell receptor beta chains below, sequenced in a study of cytomegalovirus exposure and HLA in healthy donors. PCR was performed using 60 Vbeta and 13 Jbeta primers. This table comes from immunoSEQ multiplex PCR, and its TCRdb copy is limited to in-frame clones, with some not included. The table lists 150,000 to 200,000 clones, about 71% of them singletons. The material sequenced was PBMCs. Source of these receptors: a man in his fifties or sixties in good health and CMV-seronegative.

This chain links TRBV5-1 with TRBJ2-1, with TRBD2 matching 8 bases. The CDR3 covers 15 residues. In germline, CDR1 is SGHRS, CDR2 YFSETQ. V trimming: 4 bases; J trimming: 5 bases; junction bases outside the gene matches: 8. The CDR3 coding sequence is TGCGCCAGCAGCCCCGGGGGGGGGACCGACAATGAGCAGTTCTTC. Amino acids: CASSPGGGTDNEQFF.

The chain employs TRBV28 and TRBJ1-5; 8 positions agree with TRBD1. This CDR3 is built from 15 residues. Germline V lookup: CDR1 MDHEN, CDR2 SYDVKM. V dropped 6 bases and J dropped 6; count of bases not matched to a gene: 10. The CDR3 loop is CASRRTGRRAQPQHF. Written as DNA, the CDR3 is TGTGCCAGCAGGCGGACAGGGAGAAGGGCTCAGCCCCAGCATTTT.

This clone appeared many times. CDR3 bases: TGTGCCATCGGGGTAGCGGGACAAGAGACCCAGTACTTC. Translation gives CAIGVAGQETQYF. The gene calls are TRBV10-3 and TRBJ2-5; 8 positions match TRBD2. Losses at the gene ends were 8 bases for V and 2 bases for J; bases not matched to a gene: 4. This CDR3 contains 13 residues. Germline V gives CDR1 ENHRY, CDR2 SYGVKD.

This chain connects TRBV7-9 to TRBJ1-1, with D maybe TRBD1 (5 bases). The CDR3 length is 14 residues. The V and J ends lost 0 bases and 3 bases respectively, with 8 bases between them. The V gene's germline CDR1 is SEHNR and CDR2 FQNEAQ (reference sequence). The CDR3 spells CASSLAGGYTEAFF. CDR3 sequence (DNA): TGTGCCAGCAGCTTAGCGGGGGGTTACACTGAAGCTTTCTTT.

The chain carries TRBV27 and TRBJ1-2, with a weak D call TRBD1 (6 bases). The CDR3 has 14 amino acids. CDR1 is MNHEY, CDR2 SMNVEV, per germline (reference sequence). Trimming stripped 2 bases from V and 3 bases from J, with 10 bases between. This chain's CDR3 is CASSLTGTDYGYTF. As DNA, the CDR3 is TGTGCCAGCAGTTTAACAGGGACCGACTATGGCTACACCTTC.

The rearrangement uses TRBV18 and TRBJ1-1; possible D gene TRBD1, 6 bases. There are 16 residues in the CDR3. V was trimmed by 2 bases and J by 1 base, leaving 14 bases between them. Germline CDR1 reads KGHSH; CDR2 reads LQKENI. The chain's CDR3 is CASSPFGNRANTEAFF. CDR3 bases: TGTGCCAGCTCACCATTTGGGAACAGGGCGAACACTGAAGCTTTCTTT.

The table lists this clone with a few counts. The V and J genes are TRBV5-1 and TRBJ1-5; the D gene is possibly TRBD1 (6 bases). CDR1 is SGHRS, CDR2 YFSETQ, per germline. This CDR3 is 16 amino acids long. The germline V and J ends were trimmed by 0 bases and 7 bases, with 17 bases remaining between them. The CDR3 DNA reads as TGCGCCAGCAGCTTGGGGCTTACAGGGTCAGGGCAGCCCCAGCATTTT. Translating gives CASSLGLTGSGQPQHF.

V usage is TRBV10-3 and J usage is TRBJ2-7, with D possibly being TRBD1 (6 bases). Trimming took 2 bases from V and 1 from J, leaving 21 bases between them. Germline CDR1 reads ENHRY; CDR2 reads SYGVKD. The CDR3 sequence is 18 residues long. CDR3 in amino acids: CAISEPQDHDRLSYEQYF. CDR3 nucleotide sequence: TGTGCCATCAGTGAGCCGCAGGACCACGACAGGCTTTCCTACGAGCAGTACTTC.

The V and J genes are TRBV12-5 and TRBJ2-1, with 12 bases matching TRBD2. Trimming took 0 bases from V and 4 from J; bases not matched to a gene: 7. There are 18 residues in the CDR3. Germline loops: CDR1 LGHNT, CDR2 FRNRAP. The DNA for the CDR3 is TGTGCTAGTGGTTTGGTAAAGTTTGGACTAGCGGGGTACAATGAGCAGTTCTTC. Protein product: CASGLVKFGLAGYNEQFF. Together with reference TRBV12-5 and TRBJ2-1, the CDR3 gives the full variable domain: DARVTQTPRHKVTEMGQEVTMRCQPILGHNTVFWYRQTMMQGLELLAYFRNRAPLDDSGMPKDRFSAEMPDATLATLKIQPSEPRDSAVYFCASGLVKFGLAGYNEQFFGPGTRLTVL.

This clone has only a few counts. The chain combines TRBV7-9 with TRBJ1-2; possibly TRBD1 for D (6 bases). Looked up from germline, CDR1 is SEHNR and CDR2 is FQNEAQ (reference sequence). The ends were cut back, 0 bases at V and 7 bases at J, with 9 bases in the middle. This CDR3 has 13 amino acids. The CDR3 loop reads CASSLAQGGGYTF. The CDR3 nucleotides are TGTGCCAGCAGCTTAGCACAGGGCGGTGGCTACACCTTC.

The J gene is TRBJ1-1, the V gene TRBV6-5; D gene unclear. Trimming removed 6 bases from V and 10 bases from J, with 21 bases in between. Germline values: CDR1 MNHEY, CDR2 SVGAGI. The CDR3 has 14 amino acids. The CDR3 protein is CASSPPDGRDVAFF. CDR3 nucleotide sequence: TGTGCCAGCAGCCCCCCGGACGGCCGGGATGTAGCTTTCTTT.

The V call is TRBV27, the J call TRBJ2-7; D remains ambiguous. The germline V gene encodes CDR1 MNHEY and CDR2 SMNVEV (reference sequence). The CDR3 is 15 residues long. V lost 6 bases, J lost 0 bases, and 15 bases lay in between. The CDR3 sequence: CASSQVRDNSYEQYF. The CDR3 DNA reads TGTGCCAGCAGCCAAGTCCGTGACAACTCCTACGAGCAGTACTTC.

The rearrangement joins TRBV7-2 to TRBJ2-7, with a possible D match to TRBD1 (5 bases). The V gene lost 5 bases and the J gene lost 0 bases, with 8 bases spanning the gap. Germline lookup yields CDR1 SGHTA and CDR2 FQGNSA. This CDR3 spans 13 amino acids. The CDR3 DNA reads TGTGCCAGCAGCCCAGGGATCTCCTACGAGCAGTACTTC. Protein product: CASSPGISYEQYF.

The rearrangement links TRBV7-9 to TRBJ2-2; D perhaps matches TRBD1 (5 bases). V shed 4 bases and J shed 7 bases, with 19 bases lying between them. The CDR3 is 16 amino acids. Germline assignment: CDR1 SEHNR and CDR2 FQNEAQ (reference sequence). The CDR3 DNA is TGTGCCAGCAGCTCATCCGGCAGGGATCGTCTCGGGGAGCTGTTTTTT. It specifies CASSSSGRDRLGELFF.

This clone has a single count. The V gene is TRBV6-1, the J gene TRBJ2-7; 9 positions match TRBD1. V shed 6 bases, J shed 3 bases, and the junction held 3 bases outside the gene matches. Germline lookup yields CDR1 MNHNS and CDR2 SASEGT. The CDR3 loop spans 13 amino acids. The CDR3 DNA reads as TGTGCCAGCAGCGGACAGGGGAGCTACGAGCAGTACTTC. It specifies CASSGQGSYEQYF.

V usage is TRBV5-4 and J usage is TRBJ2-3; TRBD2 agrees at 10 bases. The CDR3 has 16 amino acids. J lost 0 bases, V lost 5 bases, and 6 bases had no gene match. Germline CDR1 reads SGHNT; CDR2 reads YYREEE (reference sequence). In nucleotides, the CDR3 is TGTGCCAGCAGACAAAGCGGGGGGGCTAGCACAGATACGCAGTATTTT. Protein: CASRQSGGASTDTQYF.

J is TRBJ1-4 and V is TRBV2; D is unclear. The V and J ends lost 7 bases and 3 bases respectively, with 9 bases between them. From germline, CDR1 is SNHLY and CDR2 FYNNEI. The CDR3 length is 13 residues. The CDR3 DNA sequence: TGTGCCAGCAAAAATCTCCCTAATGAAAAACTGTTTTTT. It encodes CASKNLPNEKLFF.

The genes are TRBV5-1 and TRBJ2-6; 9 nucleotides agree with TRBD1. V lost 0 bases to trimming and J lost 0 bases; unmatched junction nucleotides: 4. Germline lookup yields CDR1 SGHRS and CDR2 YFSETQ. The CDR3 is 18 residues long. The CDR3, as DNA: TGCGCCAGCAGCTTGGTGGGACAGGGTATCTCTGGGGCCAACGTCCTGACTTTC. Translated, it gives CASSLVGQGISGANVLTF. The variable domain in full, with the rest retrieved from reference TRBV5-1 and TRBJ2-6, is KAGVTQTPRYLIKTRGQQVTLSCSPISGHRSVSWYQQTPGQGLQFLFEYFSETQRNKGNFPGRFSGRQFSNSRSEMNVSTLELGDSALYLCASSLVGQGISGANVLTFGAGSRLTVL.

This chain connects TRBV6-6 to TRBJ2-3; 12 bases line up with TRBD2. The germline V gene has CDR1 MNHNY and CDR2 SVGAGI (reference sequence). The CDR3 runs to 16 residues. The V gene end was trimmed by 6 bases and the J gene end by 4 bases; junction bases not matched to a gene: 8. CDR3 nucleotides: TGTGCCAGCAGAGATCCTAGCGGGGGGGCCCCAGATACGCAGTATTTT. Its protein is CASRDPSGGAPDTQYF.